This T cell receptor (beta chain) was observed in a study of blood T cell repertoires in COVID-19. Study-wide context: PBMCs, B-cell-depleted T cells, or T cells were the source of the cDNA or gDNA that made up the material.

The length of the CDR3 is 14 residues. Trimming at V came to 4 bases and at J to 2 bases, leaving 5 bases not matched to a gene. Germline V gene sequence: CDR1 MNHEY, CDR2 SVGEGT. This clone has only one observation. Here immunoSEQ multiplex PCR was the method, and the copy in TCRdb shows in-frame clones only, minus some. The sample gives some 230,000 clones, approximately 82% of which show up once; 15% is in the top ten. The J gene is TRBJ2-7, the V gene TRBV6-2 or TRBV6-3; 7 nucleotides match TRBD2. This receptor was identified in a man aged 35 to 55 who had recovered from COVID-19. Sequenced: PBMCs or T cells enriched from blood (not recorded which). The CDR3 DNA sequence: TGTGCCAGCAGTTCAGTAGCGGGTACCTACGAGCAGTACTTC. This encodes CASSSVAGTYEQYF.